This TCR beta chain is from a study of T cell responses to AZD1222 COVID-19 vaccine. Profiling relied on immunoSEQ multiplex PCR, and the TCRdb table lists in-frame clones only, not all of them. The sample holds tens of thousands of clones; 65% to 85% are singletons and the top ten take less than 25%. V was pared by 3 bases and J by 1 base, with 4 bases of the junction left unmatched. CDR3 size: 15 residues. In germline, CDR1 is LNHDA, CDR2 SQIVND (reference sequence). V gene TRBV19 combines with J gene TRBJ1-1; 8 nucleotides align to TRBD1. The receptor comes from an adult in good health. Sequences were derived from peripheral blood, sampled on day 0 of AZD1222 vaccination. Here the CDR3 DNA reads TGTGCCAGTAGTATCCCAGGGGGCCGGAACACTGAAGCTTTCTTT. This gives the protein CASSIPGGRNTEAFF.